One and the same sample provided the 22 T cell receptor beta chains below, sequenced in a study of cytotoxic CD8 clonotypes in ibrutinib-treated CLL. Only in-frame clones appear in the TCRdb table, and some are missing; sequencing was by immunoSEQ multiplex PCR. The data hold under 300,000 clones, with around 70% observed a single time. The starting material was PBMCs, obtained after 24 months of ibrutinib treatment. Receptor source: a human donor with chronic lymphocytic leukemia.

The V gene is TRBV29-1, the J gene TRBJ2-7; D is perhaps TRBD1 (6 bases). CDR1 is SQVTM, CDR2 ANQGSEA, per germline. The CDR3 runs to 14 residues. The V end lost 2 bases, the J end lost 1 base, and 12 bases lay between the germline ends. DNA of the CDR3: TGCAGCGTTGAAACAGGGCTCCTTTCCTACGAGCAGTACTTC. Amino acids: CSVETGLLSYEQYF.

V gene TRBV18 combines with J gene TRBJ1-3; unclear D gene. The ends were cut back, 6 bases at V and 2 bases at J, with 14 bases in the middle. This CDR3 is 15 amino acids long. The germline CDR1 and CDR2 sequences are KGHSH and LQKENI. The CDR3: CASSSGKATGNTIYF. In DNA form, the CDR3 reads TGTGCCAGCTCCTCAGGCAAGGCTACTGGAAACACCATATATTTT.

This clone was counted once. At one end, the junction sequence differs from germline, possibly due to a read error. The chain links TRBV28 to TRBJ1-1; TRBD1 is a possible D gene (6 bases). The CDR3 sequence is 13 residues long. From germline, CDR1 is MDHEN and CDR2 SYDVKM. The CDR3 sequence: CASSLKVTSLGAF. The DNA of the CDR3 is TGTGCCAGCAGCTTAAAGGTGACCAGTCTGGGGGCCTTT.

For this clone: One end of the junction fails to match germline, which may point to a read error. Other DNA sequences in the same sample also yield this CDR3. V and J are TRBV18 and TRBJ1-3; TRBD1 aligns across 8 bases. The CDR3 contains 16 residues. From germline, CDR1 is KGHSH and CDR2 LQKENI. The CDR3 DNA reads as TGCGCCAGCTCACCGCAGGAGGGGACAGGACAAAACACCATATATTTT. Its translation: CASSPQEGTGQNTIYF.

The J gene is TRBJ2-5, the V gene TRBV18; no reliable D call. Germline CDR1 reads KGHSH; CDR2 reads LQKENI. The CDR3 contains 15 residues. The V end lost 3 bases, the J end lost 1 base, and 12 bases lay between the germline ends. The CDR3 sequence: CASSPKNGGQETQYF. The CDR3 DNA sequence: TGTGCCAGCTCACCTAAGAACGGCGGCCAAGAGACCCAGTACTTC.

This chain links TRBV20-1 with TRBJ2-1; D remains ambiguous. The CDR3 totals 11 residues. V was cut by 5 bases and J by 9 bases, with 11 bases left in between. Germline CDR1 DFQATT, CDR2 SNEGSKA (reference sequence). The CDR3 region has the DNA TGCAGTGCTGGAGTTCGGCGTGAGCAGTTCTTC. Protein product: CSAGVRREQFF.

The chain combines TRBV2 with TRBJ2-7, with TRBD2 identical over 11 bases. The CDR3 runs 14 residues. V dropped 6 bases and J dropped 4; count of bases not matched to a gene: 5. Per germline, CDR1 SNHLY and CDR2 FYNNEI. The CDR3 nucleotides are TGTGCCAGCAGAGTAGCGGGAGGGCCTTACGAGCAGTACTTC. Amino acid sequence: CASRVAGGPYEQYF.

This rearrangement joins TRBV19 to TRBJ2-2; D is undetermined. The V gene lost 10 bases and the J gene lost 7 bases, with 16 bases spanning the gap. The length of the CDR3 is 13 residues. Germline V gene sequence: CDR1 LNHDA, CDR2 SQIVND (reference sequence). For the CDR3, the DNA is TGTGCCACCCGAATTAGTCGAGGCGGGGAGCTGTTTTTT. Its protein product is CATRISRGGELFF.

Note on this clone: At the DNA level, this CDR3 is encoded by other sequences in the same sample as well. This chain joins TRBV29-1 and TRBJ1-5, with 7 positions matching TRBD1. CDR1 SQVTM and CDR2 ANQGSEA come from the germline V gene. The V and J ends lost 4 bases and 7 bases, in that order; junction bases with no gene match: 7. The CDR3 consists of 13 residues. CDR3 in amino acids: CSVARDRGQPQHF. Written as DNA, the CDR3 is TGCAGCGTTGCCCGGGACAGAGGACAGCCCCAGCATTTT.

The chain uses TRBV6-4 and TRBJ2-2; TRBD2 is a possible D gene (5 bases). This CDR3 has 14 amino acids. Germline CDR1 MRHNA, CDR2 SNTAGT. Trimming removed 8 bases from V and 2 bases from J, with 12 bases in between. CDR3 coding DNA: TGTGCCAGCTCCGGGGTACTAAACACCGGGGAGCTGTTTTTT. Protein sequence: CASSGVLNTGELFF.

The chain has TRBV5-1 and TRBJ2-7; 11 bases are shared with TRBD1. V trimming: 8 bases; J trimming: 4 bases; junction bases outside the gene matches: 8. The CDR3 spans 14 residues. Per the germline V gene, CDR1 is SGHRS and CDR2 is YFSETQ. CDR3 in DNA: TGCGCCAGTGAACCGGGACAGGGGGTTTACGAGCAGTACTTC. The encoded protein is CASEPGQGVYEQYF.

This clone appeared a few times. This chain links TRBV7-3 with TRBJ2-7; perhaps D is TRBD1 or TRBD2 (6 bases each). Germline V gives CDR1 SGHTA, CDR2 FQGTGA. Trimming left V 5 bases short and J 3 bases short, with 17 bases between. The CDR3 spans 15 residues. The CDR3: CASSNIGGIGYEQYF. In DNA, the CDR3 is TGTGCCAGCAGCAACATAGGGGGGATCGGCTACGAGCAGTACTTC. Supplemented by reference TRBV7-3 and TRBJ2-7, the full variable domain reads GAGVSQTPSNKVTEKGKYVELRCDPISGHTALYWYRQSLGQGPEFLIYFQGTGAADDSGLPNDRFFAVRPEGSVSTLKIQRTERGDSAVYLCASSNIGGIGYEQYFGPGTRLTVT.

V and J are TRBV20-1 and TRBJ2-7; perhaps TRBD1 as D (6 bases). The CDR3 runs to 11 residues. V was clipped by 3 bases and J by 6 bases, with 9 bases between them. The germline CDR1 and CDR2 sequences are DFQATT and SNEGSKA (reference sequence). CDR3 amino acids: CSASSGAEQYF. As DNA, the CDR3 is TGCAGTGCTAGCTCAGGGGCCGAGCAGTACTTC.

The chain carries TRBV5-4 and TRBJ2-5; D gene uncertain. The germline V and J ends were trimmed by 3 bases and 0 bases, with 3 bases remaining between them. The germline V gene has CDR1 SGHNT and CDR2 YYREEE (reference sequence). CDR3 length: 12 amino acids. The CDR3 here is CASSWNQETQYF. DNA for the CDR3: TGTGCCAGCAGCTGGAACCAAGAGACCCAGTACTTC. Looking up the rest from reference TRBV5-4 and TRBJ2-5 gives the full variable domain: ETGVTQSPTHLIKTRGQQVTLRCSSQSGHNTVSWYQQALGQGPQFIFQYYREEENGRGNFPPRFSGLQFPNYSSELNVNALELDDSALYLCASSWNQETQYFGPGTRLLVL.

This rearrangement joins TRBV7-3 to TRBJ2-1; 9 bases fit TRBD2. Germline V gives CDR1 SGHTA, CDR2 FQGTGA. V gave up 1 base and J gave up 9 bases; unmatched junction bases: 7. This CDR3 contains 15 residues. Here the CDR3 DNA reads TGTGCCAGCAGCTTAAACCCAGCGGGAGGTCCTGAGCAGTTCTTC. Protein sequence: CASSLNPAGGPEQFF. Full variable domain (outside the CDR3, taken from reference TRBV7-3 and TRBJ2-1): GAGVSQTPSNKVTEKGKYVELRCDPISGHTALYWYRQSLGQGPEFLIYFQGTGAADDSGLPNDRFFAVRPEGSVSTLKIQRTERGDSAVYLCASSLNPAGGPEQFFGPGTRLTVL.

This chain uses TRBV11-1 with TRBJ2-5, with D perhaps matching TRBD1 or TRBD2 (6 bases each). This CDR3 spans 13 amino acids. V was pared by 3 bases and J by 4 bases, with 9 bases between. Per germline, CDR1 SGHAT and CDR2 FQDESV (reference sequence). CDR3 in DNA: TGTGCCAGCAGCTTGGGGGGCGCAGAGACCCAGTACTTC. Translation: CASSLGGAETQYF.

The chain carries TRBV27 and TRBJ2-1, with TRBD1 matching 8 bases. The J segment lost 5 bases and the V segment lost 5 bases, leaving 8 bases of the junction unmatched. The germline gives CDR1 MNHEY, CDR2 SMNVEV (reference sequence). The CDR3 covers 15 residues. This CDR3 is CASSGVDRANNEQFF. The CDR3 DNA follows: TGTGCCAGCAGTGGGGTGGACAGGGCTAACAATGAGCAGTTCTTC.

The chain couples TRBV12-2 to TRBJ2-7; TRBD1, the D gene given by the table, was not confirmed from the DNA. TRBV12-2 is labeled a pseudogene. The CDR3 contains 16 residues. For the CDR3, the DNA is TGTGCAAGTCGCTTAGCCTTATTAATTGGGCACTACGAGCAGTACTTC. As protein: CASRLALLIGHYEQYF.

The chain links TRBV9 to TRBJ2-5; 7 nucleotides align to TRBD1. J was trimmed by 5 bases and V by 4 bases; bases with no gene match: 11. The CDR3 is 15 residues long. CDR1 and CDR2 (germline): SGDLS, YYNGEE. The CDR3 coding sequence is TGTGCCAGCAGCCCCCGAGACAGGGTCGGGGAGACCCAGTACTTC. Its translation is CASSPRDRVGETQYF.

The chain recombines TRBV25-1 with TRBJ2-7; D possibly matches TRBD1 or TRBD2 (5 bases each). Trimming shortened V by 6 bases and J by 0 bases, and 12 bases separated the two germline ends. Germline values: CDR1 MGHDK, CDR2 SYGVNS. This CDR3 is 14 amino acids long. In DNA, the CDR3 is TGTGCCAGCAGGAGGGGCCATTTCTCCTACGAGCAGTACTTC. Residues: CASRRGHFSYEQYF.

This chain uses TRBV4-2 with TRBJ2-7; D perhaps matches TRBD1 (6 bases). CDR3 length: 14 amino acids. Trimming shortened V by 1 base and J by 10 bases, and 17 bases separated the two germline ends. Germline CDR1 reads LGHNA; CDR2 reads YNFKEQ. CDR3 DNA sequence: TGTGCCAGCAGCCAAGGAATCTTTGAGGACAGACAGTACTTC. It yields the protein CASSQGIFEDRQYF.

The table lists this clone with a few counts. The V gene is TRBV7-2, the J gene TRBJ1-5; D ambiguous. V lost 5 bases to trimming and J lost 5 bases, with 10 bases between them. The germline gives CDR1 SGHTA, CDR2 FQGNSA. The CDR3 is 13 residues long. In nucleotides, the CDR3 is TGTGCCAGCAGCACCCACTCCGATCAGCCCCAGCATTTT. Its protein product is CASSTHSDQPQHF.